The T cell receptor beta chain under discussion was sequenced for a study of T cells after yellow fever vaccination. TCRdb redid the calling of the 5' RACE reads with MiXCR, one entry per CDR3 protein. This table has over 100,000 distinct CDR3 sequences, 8.4% appearing once. Notes on the study in general: Although most clonotypes did not, a small share appeared in both CD4 and CD8 compartments. The secondary response showed a weaker magnitude and a faster peak, day 5 versus 15. In post-booster samples, most primary-vaccination clones reappeared (roughly 96% CD4, 70% to 90% CD8).

V shed 6 bases and J shed 1 base, with 15 bases lying between them. Germline assignment: CDR1 MNHNS and CDR2 SASEGT. This CDR3 contains 15 residues. This clonotype was found a few times. Its antigen is not identified. The TCR originated in a man aged 30-40 years who received the YFV17D yellow fever vaccine. This chain links TRBV6-1 with TRBJ2-5; no firm D call. Sequencing was performed on CD8+ T cells sorted from PBMCs, taken 45 days after the yellow fever booster vaccination. CDR3 DNA: TGTGCCAGCAGATTGGGCGGAAAAGTCCAAGAGACCCAGTACTTC. It yields the protein CASRLGGKVQETQYF.